These 30 T cell receptor beta chains share one sample of origin, sequenced in a study of blood T cell repertoires in COVID-19. Sequencing used immunoSEQ multiplex PCR; TCRdb keeps in-frame clones, though not all of them. Here the sample spans almost 90,000 clones, 80% to 95% being singletons. Sequencing was performed on peripheral blood. These receptor sequences come from a man between 18 and 29 years old with COVID-19, enrolled during active disease.

This clone appeared a few times. This CDR3 reads CSLWQYNEQFF. The CDR3 DNA reads as TGCAGCCTCTGGCAATACAATGAGCAGTTCTTC. The chain couples TRBV20-1 to TRBJ2-1; D is uncertain. The CDR3 extends over 11 amino acids. Germline V gene data show CDR1 as DFQATT and CDR2 as SNEGSKA (reference sequence).

V and J are TRBV5-1 and TRBJ2-1; 9 bases are shared with TRBD1. V lost 4 bases and J lost 0; bases outside the gene matches: 2. CDR1 SGHRS and CDR2 YFSETQ come from the germline V gene. This CDR3 has 15 amino acids. CDR3: CASSVGQGSYNEQFF. The CDR3 DNA sequence: TGCGCCAGCAGCGTGGGACAGGGCTCCTACAATGAGCAGTTCTTC.

The chain links TRBV28 to TRBJ2-7; the D gene is possibly TRBD2 (5 bases). Trimming removed 5 bases at V and 0 bases at J, with 14 bases between. This CDR3 region has 15 residues. The V gene's germline CDR1 is MDHEN and CDR2 SYDVKM. The CDR3 bases are TGTGCCAGCAGTGTAGGACTCCCGAGCTCCTACGAGCAGTACTTC. It encodes CASSVGLPSSYEQYF.

The chain links TRBV27 to TRBJ2-1; possible D gene TRBD2, 6 bases. The V end was cut by 0 bases, the J end by 5 bases, with 14 bases between. This CDR3 contains 16 residues. Germline V gene sequence: CDR1 MNHEY, CDR2 SMNVEV (reference sequence). CDR3 loop: CASSLSVGGANNEQFF. In DNA form, the CDR3 reads TGTGCCAGCAGTTTATCAGTTGGCGGGGCGAACAATGAGCAGTTCTTC.

The J gene is TRBJ1-1, the V gene TRBV9; 8 bases align to TRBD1. The CDR3 sequence is 14 residues long. Germline V gene sequence: CDR1 SGDLS, CDR2 YYNGEE. After removal of 4 bases from V and 2 bases from J, the junction contained 4 bases not matched to a gene. CDR3: CASSPRGRNTEAFF. Here the CDR3 DNA reads TGTGCCAGCAGCCCCAGGGGGCGCAACACTGAAGCTTTCTTT.

The chain has TRBV27 and TRBJ1-2; TRBD1 agrees at 8 bases. The CDR3 runs 15 residues. With V trimmed by 5 bases and J by 3 bases, 8 bases remained unmatched. Per the germline V gene, CDR1 is MNHEY and CDR2 is SMNVEV (reference sequence). In DNA, the CDR3 is TGTGCCAGCAGTCCATCAGGGGGCTGGGACTATGGCTACACCTTC. This codes for CASSPSGGWDYGYTF.

The chain has TRBV11-2 and TRBJ2-7; TRBD1 is a possible D gene (6 bases). V dropped 3 bases and J dropped 1 base, with 13 bases sitting between them. This CDR3 spans 15 amino acids. In germline, CDR1 is SGHAT, CDR2 FQNNGV. The CDR3 loop is CASSFTAGQSYEQYF. Written as DNA, the CDR3 is TGTGCCAGCAGCTTTACCGCCGGACAGTCCTACGAGCAGTACTTC.

The chain has TRBV28 and TRBJ1-3; D is perhaps TRBD1 (5 bases). Germline V gene lookup returns CDR1 MDHEN and CDR2 SYDVKM. This CDR3 is built from 17 residues. The ends were cut back, 2 bases at V and 0 bases at J, with 14 bases in the middle. The DNA for the CDR3 is TGTGCCAGCAGTTTAATACGTGGGGCCTCCTCTGGAAACACCATATATTTT. As protein: CASSLIRGASSGNTIYF.

The genes are TRBV7-2 and TRBJ1-3, with D possibly TRBD1 on 6 matching bases. This CDR3 is 14 amino acids long. Trimming removed 5 bases from V and 1 base from J, with 9 bases in between. CDR1 is SGHTA, CDR2 FQGNSA, per germline. The CDR3 nucleotides read TGTGCCAGCAGCCTGACAGGATCTGGAAACACCATATATTTT. Translating gives CASSLTGSGNTIYF.

The J gene is TRBJ1-2, the V gene TRBV5-8, with D uncertain. Germline CDR1 SGHTS, CDR2 YDEGEE. The CDR3 is made up of 11 amino acids. The V and J ends lost 4 bases and 1 base respectively, with 2 bases between them. The CDR3 DNA follows: TGTGCCAGCAGCCGTAACTATGGCTACACCTTC. Amino acid sequence: CASSRNYGYTF.

The V call is TRBV7-9, the J call TRBJ1-2; TRBD1 matches at 9 bases. The ends lost 10 bases at V and 8 bases at J; junction bases unmatched: 11. The CDR3 loop spans 13 amino acids. The germline V gene has CDR1 SEHNR and CDR2 FQNEAQ (reference sequence). CDR3 nucleotide sequence: TGTGCCATTATGCAGGGACAGGGCTCCGGCTACACCTTC. This codes for CAIMQGQGSGYTF.

The chain links TRBV27 to TRBJ2-7, with 11 bases that match TRBD2. CDR1 and CDR2 (germline): MNHEY, SMNVEV (reference sequence). Trimming removed 8 bases from V and 2 bases from J; junction bases left unmatched: 11. CDR3 length: 16 residues. The chain's CDR3 is CASGPGLAEAPYEQYF. The CDR3 region has the DNA TGTGCCAGCGGACCGGGACTAGCGGAGGCACCCTACGAGCAGTACTTC.

V is TRBV7-9 and J is TRBJ1-3; D might be TRBD1 (5 bases). CDR3 length equals 14 residues. V was shortened by 5 bases and J by 4 bases, with 12 bases between the two germline ends. Per the germline V gene, CDR1 is SEHNR and CDR2 is FQNEAQ (reference sequence). The CDR3 DNA sequence: TGTGCCAGCAGCACCTCGGGGGGAGGAAACACCATATATTTT. This encodes CASSTSGGGNTIYF.

This clone was seen only a few times. V usage is TRBV6-1 and J usage is TRBJ1-1, with D perhaps matching TRBD1 (6 bases). The length of the CDR3 is 16 residues. Germline V gene data show CDR1 as MNHNS and CDR2 as SASEGT. V was shortened by 0 bases and J by 7 bases, with 18 bases between the two germline ends. CDR3 sequence (DNA): TGTGCCAGCAGTGAAGCCCTCGGGGGGGCGCCCCTTGAAGCTTTCTTT. This codes for CASSEALGGAPLEAFF.

This clone was counted once. In DNA, the CDR3 is TGTGCCAGCAGCGTAGAGGGCAGGGAAGGTGAAAAACTGTTTTTT. Residues: CASSVEGREGEKLFF. The rearrangement uses TRBV9 and TRBJ1-4; TRBD1 might be the D (5 bases). Germline V CDR1 and CDR2: SGDLS, YYNGEE. Trimming left V 0 bases short and J 7 bases short, with 13 bases between. The CDR3 is 15 residues long.

The V and J genes are TRBV12-3 or TRBV12-4 and TRBJ2-7; 8 nucleotides agree with TRBD2. V was clipped by 8 bases and J by 3 bases; unmatched bases: 3. This CDR3 contains 12 residues. CDR3 DNA sequence: TGTGCCAGCGGGCTAGCGGGCTACGAGCAGTACTTC. Translating gives CASGLAGYEQYF.

The CDR3 DNA reads as TGTGCCAGCAGCTGGGGGACAGGGGGGCCCTACGAGCAGTACTTC. This gives the protein CASSWGTGGPYEQYF. The chain couples TRBV7-2 to TRBJ2-7, with 11 bases fitting TRBD1. The CDR3 length is 15 residues. The junction had 4 bases not matched to a gene; V was cut back by 4 bases and J by 2 bases. Germline values: CDR1 SGHTA, CDR2 FQGNSA. Complete variable domain (other parts from reference TRBV7-2 and TRBJ2-7): GAGVSQSPSNKVTEKGKDVELRCDPISGHTALYWYRQSLGQGLEFLIYFQGNSAPDKSGLPSDRFSAERTGGSVSTLTIQRTQQEDSAVYLCASSWGTGGPYEQYFGPGTRLTVT.

The chain uses TRBV15 and TRBJ2-3; 7 bases line up with TRBD1. CDR1 is LNHNV, CDR2 YYDKDF, per germline (reference sequence). The V and J ends lost 1 base and 2 bases, in that order; junction bases with no gene match: 3. This CDR3 region has 15 residues. CDR3 DNA sequence: TGTGCCACCAGCAGAGCAGACAGGGTCACAGATACGCAGTATTTT. It is translated as CATSRADRVTDTQYF.

The rearrangement uses TRBV30 and TRBJ2-5; the match to TRBD1 covers 8 bases. V shed 0 bases, J shed 1 base, and the junction held 13 bases outside the gene matches. This CDR3 spans 18 amino acids. Germline assignment: CDR1 GTSNPN and CDR2 SVGIG (reference sequence). DNA of the CDR3: TGTGCCTGGAGTGTACGGATCGGAGGACAGGGCGTCCAAGAGACCCAGTACTTC. Protein: CAWSVRIGGQGVQETQYF.

The V and J genes are TRBV19 and TRBJ2-5, with TRBD2 matching over 8 bases. The CDR3 is 12 residues long. V dropped 9 bases and J dropped 5; count of bases not matched to a gene: 5. Looked up from germline, CDR1 is LNHDA and CDR2 is SQIVND (reference sequence). The CDR3 is CASSTGGETQYF. DNA for the CDR3: TGTGCCAGCTCGACGGGAGGGGAGACCCAGTACTTC.

The CDR3 spells CASSFRDRVGYTF. In nucleotides, the CDR3 is TGTGCCAGCAGCTTCCGGGACAGGGTCGGCTACACCTTC. The chain is built from TRBV7-8 and TRBJ1-2; 9 bases align to TRBD1. Germline lookup yields CDR1 SGHVS and CDR2 FQNEAQ. Losses at the gene ends were 3 bases for V and 8 bases for J; bases not matched to a gene: 4. This CDR3 has 13 residues.

The chain employs TRBV18 and TRBJ2-7, with D possibly TRBD1 on 6 matching bases. There are 14 residues in the CDR3. Germline V gives CDR1 KGHSH, CDR2 LQKENI. Trimming removed 6 bases from V and 2 bases from J, with 14 bases in between. The CDR3 region has the DNA TGTGCCAGCTCCCCCGGGACAATTACCTACGAGCAGTACTTC. Translation: CASSPGTITYEQYF.

The chain employs TRBV6-5 and TRBJ2-7; maybe TRBD2 (6 bases). This CDR3 spans 13 amino acids. From germline, CDR1 is MNHEY and CDR2 SVGAGI. Trimming took 2 bases from V and 3 from J, leaving 8 bases between them. The CDR3 nucleotides are TGTGCCAGCAGTTACATGGGGGGCTACGAGCAGTACTTC. It codes for CASSYMGGYEQYF.

The chain combines TRBV4-3 with TRBJ2-7; 7 bases agree with TRBD1. The CDR3 consists of 15 residues. Germline V gives CDR1 LGHNA, CDR2 YSLEER. Trimming removed 2 bases from V and 1 base from J; junction bases left unmatched: 5. The CDR3 protein is CASSQYHRGSYEQYF. CDR3 in DNA: TGCGCCAGCAGCCAATACCACAGGGGTTCCTACGAGCAGTACTTC.

The chain employs TRBV6-5 and TRBJ1-2, with 7 bases identical to TRBD1. The CDR3 has 11 residues. V gave up 5 bases and J gave up 6 bases; unmatched junction bases: 0. Germline values: CDR1 MNHEY, CDR2 SVGAGI. CDR3 amino acids: CASSQGDGYTF. The CDR3 region has the DNA TGTGCCAGCAGTCAGGGGGATGGCTACACCTTC.

The genes are TRBV10-3 and TRBJ2-7; the D gene is possibly TRBD1 (6 bases). Per the germline V gene, CDR1 is ENHRY and CDR2 is SYGVKD. V gave up 6 bases and J gave up 1 base, with 25 bases separating them. This CDR3 has 18 residues. CDR3 sequence reads: CAISRPTQPGHPSYEQYF. DNA for the CDR3: TGTGCCATCAGCCGACCGACCCAACCGGGACACCCTTCCTACGAGCAGTACTTC.

The rearrangement links TRBV28 to TRBJ1-5; D uncertain. CDR3 length: 12 amino acids. V was pared by 7 bases and J by 4 bases, with 8 bases between. Per the germline V gene, CDR1 is MDHEN and CDR2 is SYDVKM. CDR3: CASKRMNQPQHF. CDR3 nucleotides: TGTGCCAGCAAGAGGATGAATCAGCCCCAGCATTTT.

The chain joins TRBV2 to TRBJ2-3; D may be TRBD2 (5 bases). Per the germline V gene, CDR1 is SNHLY and CDR2 is FYNNEI. Trimming took 6 bases from V and 1 from J, leaving 5 bases between them. This CDR3 contains 12 residues. CDR3 DNA sequence: TGTGCCAGCAGGCGGGGCACAGATACGCAGTATTTT. Residues: CASRRGTDTQYF.

The chain joins TRBV6-5 to TRBJ1-1, with 8 bases identical to TRBD1. The V gene end was trimmed by 2 bases and the J gene end by 7 bases; junction bases not matched to a gene: 3. Germline CDR1 reads MNHEY; CDR2 reads SVGAGI. The CDR3 runs 13 residues. The DNA for the CDR3 is TGTGCCAGCAGTTACGACAGGGGTGGTGAAGCTTTCTTT. Its translation: CASSYDRGGEAFF.

This clone has just a few counts. The chain joins TRBV10-2 to TRBJ1-1, with 10 bases aligning to TRBD1. Germline V gene lookup returns CDR1 WSHSY and CDR2 SAAADI. Trimming cost V 10 bases and J 1 base; bases outside gene matches: 15. The length of the CDR3 is 17 residues. CDR3: CATGTGDVGGPNTEAFF. The CDR3 DNA reads TGCGCCACCGGGACAGGGGACGTCGGAGGGCCGAACACTGAAGCTTTCTTT.